This T cell receptor beta chain is drawn from a study of blood T cell repertoires in COVID-19 (dated by TCRdb to about 2020). The study in broad terms: Samples covering the acute and convalescent phases of COVID-19 were provided by collaborators in the United States, Italy and Spain. The repertoires were released in a freely available public database intended as a resource for research on the immune response to SARS-CoV-2. Nearly every sample came with metadata listing a de-identified subject ID, COVID-19 status, age in years and sex. Where available, HLA class I and class II types were obtained from metadata supplied by the sample provider rather than from assay-based typing. The material from the prospective study consisted of cDNA or gDNA derived from T cells, B-cell-depleted T cells, or PBMCs. Samples came from the ongoing ImmuneRACE study (first 160 participants) plus 1,254 subjects from 6 global collaborators. Subjects who had been exposed to COVID-19, were actively infected with it, or had recovered from it provided the deeply sampled blood TCRbeta repertoires that made up the dataset.

Concerning this clone itself: The antigen this receptor binds is unknown. No much larger clone is present one base from it, and per-base qualities are unavailable.

TCRbeta CDR3 regions were amplified from genomic DNA using the immunoSEQ Assay, a bias-controlled multiplex PCR. In the paper's pipeline: The number of nucleated cells in each sample was estimated by amplification of reference gene primers within the assay. To quantify the absolute abundance of each unique TCRbeta CDR3 rearrangement, sequence reads were collapsed and filtered. For each sample, productive Simpson clonality was calculated by taking the square root of Simpson's diversity index across productive rearrangements. Here the immuneACCESS table is served through TCRdb, limited to in-frame sequences with V and J called. Missing clones are a known gap in these copies; in checked studies unresolved V genes cover under half, and the rest lacks a known reason. V and J calls and clone size are as listed in that table; D and trimming were resolved from the DNA. Counted in this sample were about 180,000 clones; around 87% of them appeared once. Around 0.63% of the sample rests with the top ten.

One collaborating source in Seattle enrolled patients during active infection and followed them longitudinally through the course of disease. Whole blood was collected in K2EDTA tubes by collaborating institutions according to the institutions' own protocols. For TCRbeta analysis, collaborator samples were shipped as frozen whole blood, as isolated PBMCs, or as DNA extracted from either sample type. CDR1 and CDR2 are drawn from the germline V gene: SGHRS, YFSETQ. The CDR3, from cysteine to phenylalanine, totals 18 residues. Kept here is only the CDR3 DNA, which spans 54 bases and is read in frame from base 1. V is trimmed back by 2 bases and J by 9 bases, and the junction contains 20 bases that no gene match accounts for. General study outcomes and caveats: The amount of clinical and demographic metadata varied by source and participant and was provided uncurated.

In this chain, TRBV5-1 is recombined with TRBJ2-1; 7 bases in the junction line up with TRBD2. The sample was peripheral blood. The TCR was taken from a man in his 60s with COVID-19, enrolled during active disease. The DNA sequence follows: TGCGCCAGCAGCTTCTTCCCCCCTGGGCGGGAGATTATAGGTGAGCAGTTCTTC. Its translation is CASSFFPPGREIIGEQFF.